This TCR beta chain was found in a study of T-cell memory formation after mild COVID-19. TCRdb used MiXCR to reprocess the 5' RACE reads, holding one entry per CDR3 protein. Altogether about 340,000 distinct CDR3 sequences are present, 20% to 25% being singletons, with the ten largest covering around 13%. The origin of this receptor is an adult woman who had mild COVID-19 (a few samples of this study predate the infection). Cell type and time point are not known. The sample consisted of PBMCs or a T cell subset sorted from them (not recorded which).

The CDR3 DNA follows: TGTGCCACCAGTGAAGACACCGTATATAGCAATCAGCCCCAGCATTTT. Translation: CATSEDTVYSNQPQHF. V usage is TRBV24-1 and J usage is TRBJ1-5; D gene ambiguous. The CDR3 consists of 16 residues. Deletions cut 4 bases from V and 0 bases from J, with 12 bases between. Germline V lookup: CDR1 KGHDR, CDR2 SFDVKD.